One and the same sample provided the 8 T cell receptor beta chains below, sequenced in a study of blood T cell repertoires in COVID-19. Method: immunoSEQ multiplex PCR; TCRdb's copy keeps in-frame clones and lacks some. The data hold 80,000 or so clones, with roughly 80% observed a single time. Sequenced material: peripheral blood. These receptors came from a woman aged 80 or older with acute or convalescent COVID-19.

The rearrangement links TRBV30 to TRBJ1-5; weak D call: TRBD1 (6 bases). The CDR3 has 13 amino acids. Germline-derived CDR1 and CDR2 are GTSNPN and SVGIG (reference sequence). Trimming removed 7 bases from V and 4 bases from J, with 14 bases in between. CDR3 residues: CAYRTARNQPQHF. CDR3 DNA sequence: TGTGCCTACCGGACAGCAAGAAATCAGCCCCAGCATTTT.

The rearrangement links TRBV12-5 to TRBJ2-5; a possible D gene is TRBD2 (7 bases). CDR1 and CDR2 from the germline V gene are LGHNT and FRNRAP. Trimming cost V 11 bases and J 5 bases, with 18 bases left between them. The CDR3 sequence is 13 residues long. The CDR3 loop reads CAGTTGLQETQYF. CDR3 coding DNA: TGTGCTGGGACTACAGGGTTACAGGAGACCCAGTACTTC.

The J gene is TRBJ2-5, the V gene TRBV6-5; D perhaps matches TRBD1 (5 bases). Germline-derived CDR1 and CDR2 are MNHEY and SVGAGI. V was trimmed by 6 bases and J by 6 bases, leaving 8 bases between them. The CDR3 has 11 residues. Here the CDR3 reads CASRQEKTQYF. In nucleotides, the CDR3 is TGTGCCAGCAGACAGGAAAAGACCCAGTACTTC.

V usage is TRBV14 and J usage is TRBJ2-5, with 8 bases matching TRBD2. The CDR3 totals 13 residues. J was trimmed by 5 bases and V by 5 bases; bases with no gene match: 4. Germline CDR1 is SGHDN and CDR2 is FVKESK. The CDR3 protein is CASSSRGVETQYF. The CDR3 nucleotides are TGTGCCAGCAGCTCGCGGGGGGTGGAGACCCAGTACTTC.

This clone was seen only once. The genes are TRBV4-2 and TRBJ2-3; 9 bases align to TRBD2. V lost 2 bases to trimming and J lost 6 bases; unmatched junction nucleotides: 9. This CDR3 is built from 16 residues. Germline lookup yields CDR1 LGHNA and CDR2 YNFKEQ. The CDR3 nucleotides read TGTGCCAGCAGCCAACCTGTAGCGGGGGCCTCCGATACGCAGTATTTT. Protein sequence: CASSQPVAGASDTQYF.

The V gene is TRBV7-2, the J gene TRBJ1-5; 8 positions agree with TRBD1. The CDR3 sequence is 17 residues long. Germline V gives CDR1 SGHTA, CDR2 FQGNSA. Trimming took 1 base from V and 2 from J; bases not matched to a gene: 7. Here the CDR3 DNA reads TGTGCCAGCAGCTTAGTATCCAGGGGGCGAGGCAATCAGCCCCAGCATTTT. Protein sequence: CASSLVSRGRGNQPQHF.

The V and J genes are TRBV19 and TRBJ2-7; TRBD1 aligns across 8 bases. V lost 3 bases and J lost 3; bases outside the gene matches: 4. Germline lookup yields CDR1 LNHDA and CDR2 SQIVND (reference sequence). The CDR3 is 14 amino acids. Here the CDR3 reads CASSIRDRGYEQYF. CDR3 nucleotides: TGTGCCAGTAGTATCAGAGACAGGGGCTACGAGCAGTACTTC.

The chain carries TRBV7-9 and TRBJ1-1; D is uncertain. V was pared by 5 bases and J by 0 bases, with 10 bases between. The CDR3 covers 14 residues. Germline CDR1 is SEHNR and CDR2 is FQNEAQ (reference sequence). CDR3 in amino acids: CASSPGHMNTEAFF. The CDR3 region has the DNA TGTGCCAGCAGCCCGGGTCACATGAACACTGAAGCTTTCTTT.